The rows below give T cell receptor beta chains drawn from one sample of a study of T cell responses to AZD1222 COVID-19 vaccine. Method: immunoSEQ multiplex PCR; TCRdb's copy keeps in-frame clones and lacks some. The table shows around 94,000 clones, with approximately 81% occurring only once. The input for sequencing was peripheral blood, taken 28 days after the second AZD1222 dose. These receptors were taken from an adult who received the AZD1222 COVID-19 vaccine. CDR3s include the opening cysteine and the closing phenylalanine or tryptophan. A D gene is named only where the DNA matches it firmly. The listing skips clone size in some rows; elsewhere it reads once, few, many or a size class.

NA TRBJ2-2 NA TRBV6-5 TGTGCCAGCTCGAACTACGGGGAGCTGTTTTTT CASSNYGELFF
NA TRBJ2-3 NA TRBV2 TGTGCCAGCAGTGCGCAGGGGCCCCCAGATACGCAGTATTTT CASSAQGPPDTQYF
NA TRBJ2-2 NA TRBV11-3 TGTGCCAGCAGCTTGAGGGACCCCGGGGAGCTGTTTTTT CASSLRDPGELFF
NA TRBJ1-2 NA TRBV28 TGTGCCAGCAGTAGCCTCTATGGCTACACCTTC CASSSLYGYTF
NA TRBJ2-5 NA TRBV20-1 TGCAGTGCTAGCTTCGGGGAGACCCAGTACTTC CSASFGETQYF
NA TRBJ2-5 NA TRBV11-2 TGTGCCAGCAGCTTAGGTCCGAGACAGGCGAAAGAGACCCAGTACTTC CASSLGPRQAKETQYF
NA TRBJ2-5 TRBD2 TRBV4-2 TGTGCCAGCAGCCAAGGCCGGCGCGGGGGTAGTGCGGAGACCCAGTACTTC CASSQGRRGGSAETQYF
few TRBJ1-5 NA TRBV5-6 TGTGCCAGCAGCTTGGCCGGGGCAGATAATAGCAATCAGCCCCAGCATTTT CASSLAGADNSNQPQHF
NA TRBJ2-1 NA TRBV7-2 TGTGCCAGCAGCTTGGTTAGCGGAATCTACAATGAGCAGTTCTTC CASSLVSGIYNEQFF
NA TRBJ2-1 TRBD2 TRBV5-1 TGCGCCAGCAGATTCCTAGCGGGAGGGCAGGGTGAGCAGTTCTTC CASRFLAGGQGEQFF
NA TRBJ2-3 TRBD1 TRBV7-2 TGTGCCAGCAGCTTATCAGCAGGGGGCGCTTCCCATACGCAGTATTTT CASSLSAGGASHTQYF
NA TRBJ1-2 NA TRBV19 TGTGCCAGTAGTCTCTCCAAAGGGGCCTATGGCTACACCTTC CASSLSKGAYGYTF
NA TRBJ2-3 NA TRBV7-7 TGTGCTAGCAGCCGAGGGCAGGGAACAGATACGCAGTATTTT CASSRGQGTDTQYF
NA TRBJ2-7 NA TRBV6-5 TGTGCCAGCAGTTACTCTCAGGGCGCTGGGGACGAGCAGTACTTC CASSYSQGAGDEQYF
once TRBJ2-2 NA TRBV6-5 TGTGCCCTGTTGTTAGCAGACGCGAACACCGGGGAGCTGTTTTTT CALLLADANTGELFF
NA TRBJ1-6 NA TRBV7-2 TGTACCAGCAGCTCCCACCGGGGGAGCTCCTATAATTCACCCCTCCACTTT CTSSSHRGSSYNSPLHF
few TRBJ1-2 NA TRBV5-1 TGCGCCAGCAGCCCCCGGGGAGAGGTAAACTATGGCTACACCTTC CASSPRGEVNYGYTF
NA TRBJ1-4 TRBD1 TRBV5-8 TGTGCCAGCAGCTTGAGGGGGACAGGGGGATGGAATGAAAAACTGTTTTTT CASSLRGTGGWNEKLFF
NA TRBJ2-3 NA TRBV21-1 TGTGCCAGCAGGATTAGCGGGGGGCAGGTAACGCAGTATTTT CASRISGGQVTQYF
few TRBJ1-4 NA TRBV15 TGTGCCACCAGCAGAGACAGTGCGAATGAAAAACTGTTTTTT CATSRDSANEKLFF
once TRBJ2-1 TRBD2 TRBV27 TGTGCCAGCAGTTCCCCTAGCGGGGCCCTATACAATGAGCAGTTCTTC CASSSPSGALYNEQFF
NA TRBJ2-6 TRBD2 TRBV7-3 TGTGCCAGCAGCTTGGGGGCTAGCGGGAGGACAGGGGCCAACGTCCTGACTTTC CASSLGASGRTGANVLTF
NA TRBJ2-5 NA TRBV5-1 TGCGCCAGCAGCTTGGCCGGGGCAGGTATCGGGCAAGAGACCCAGTACTTC CASSLAGAGIGQETQYF
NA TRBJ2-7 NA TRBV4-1 TGCGCCAGCAGTCTATATTTCAGCTCCTACGAGCAGTACTTC CASSLYFSSYEQYF
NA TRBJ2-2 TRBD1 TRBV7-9 TGTGCCAGCAGCCCCCAAGGCCAGGGGGCTCACGGGGAGCTGTTTTTT CASSPQGQGAHGELFF
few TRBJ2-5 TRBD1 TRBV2 TGTGCCAGCAGTGGGACAGGGAGTGAGGGAGAGACCCAGTACTTC CASSGTGSEGETQYF
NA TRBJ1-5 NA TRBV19 TGTGCCAGTAGCCCGCCGAGAGGGCTGGTACAGCCCCAGCATTTT CASSPPRGLVQPQHF
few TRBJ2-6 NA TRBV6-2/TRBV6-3 TGTGCCAGCAGTTACTCTACGGGCTCTGGGGCCAACGTCCTGACTTTC CASSYSTGSGANVLTF
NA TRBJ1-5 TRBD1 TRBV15 TGTGCCACCAGCAGCGCCGGGACAGGGGTTCAGCCCCAGCATTTT CATSSAGTGVQPQHF
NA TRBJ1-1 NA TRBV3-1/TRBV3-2 TGTGCCAGCAGTAATCAGGGGTGGACTGAAGCTTTCTTT CASSNQGWTEAFF
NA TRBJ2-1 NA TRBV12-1 TGTGCCAGCAGCTTTGTTGGGACTAGCGGGAGGATCAATGAGCAGTTCTTC CASSFVGTSGRINEQFF
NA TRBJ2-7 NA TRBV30 TGTGCCTGGAGTCAGGGAGAGCAGTACTTC CAWSQGEQYF
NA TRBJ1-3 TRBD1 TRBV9 TGTGCCAGCAGGGGAGCCGGGACAGACTCTGGAAACACCATATATTTT CASRGAGTDSGNTIYF
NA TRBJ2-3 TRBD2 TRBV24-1 TGTGCCACCAGTGACAGACCGGGACTAAGAAGGCCAGATACGCAGTATTTT CATSDRPGLRRPDTQYF
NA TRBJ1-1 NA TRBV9 TGTGCCAGCAGCGTCGGACCGACACTGAACACTGAAGCTTTCTTT CASSVGPTLNTEAFF
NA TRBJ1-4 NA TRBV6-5 TGTGCCAGCAGCCCACAGGGCTCTAATGAAAAACTGTTTTTT CASSPQGSNEKLFF
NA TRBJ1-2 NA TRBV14 TGTGCCAGCAGCCTCCACGGGGGGCAGTTTGCCTCGACTGTTGACGGCTACACCTTC CASSLHGGQFASTVDGYTF
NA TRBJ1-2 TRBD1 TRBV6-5 TGTGCCAGCAGCCGCGGGACAGGGGGCATCTATGGCTACACCTTC CASSRGTGGIYGYTF
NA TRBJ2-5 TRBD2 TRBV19 TGTGCCAGTAGTACTTTAGCGGGGGCCCTTCTGGGGACCCAGTACTTC CASSTLAGALLGTQYF
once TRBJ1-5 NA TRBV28 TGTGCCCGCAGTTTACGAGGGGGGGGGTACAATCAGCCCCAGCATTTT CARSLRGGGYNQPQHF
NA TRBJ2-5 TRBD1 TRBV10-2 TGCGCCAGCAGTGAGCCTAACAGGGGTGGAGAGACCCAGTACTTC CASSEPNRGGETQYF
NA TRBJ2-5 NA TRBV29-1 TGCAGCGTTGACCTGGTTCAGGTTGGGGAGACCCAGTACTTC CSVDLVQVGETQYF
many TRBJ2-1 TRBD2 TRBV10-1 TGCGCCAGCAGTGGGACTAGCGGGGGACCCCCCGAGCAGTTCTTC CASSGTSGGPPEQFF
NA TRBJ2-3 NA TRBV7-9 TGTGCCAGCAGCCACCTTCCTCGGGGCACAGATACGCAGTATTTT CASSHLPRGTDTQYF
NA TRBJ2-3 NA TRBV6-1 TGTGCCAGCAGTGAACTATATTTCACAGATACGCAGTATTTT CASSELYFTDTQYF
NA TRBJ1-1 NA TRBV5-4 TGTGCCAGCAGCCGTTGGGGGGCGGCTGAAGCTTTCTTT CASSRWGAAEAFF
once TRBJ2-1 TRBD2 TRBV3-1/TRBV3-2 TGTGCCAGCAGCCAGCGGGGGGGACGGTATGAGCAGTTCTTC CASSQRGGRYEQFF
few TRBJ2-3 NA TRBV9 TGTGCCAGCAGCGGGCGGTACACAGATACGCAGTATTTT CASSGRYTDTQYF
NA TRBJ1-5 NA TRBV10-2 TGCGCCAGCGGTGGGTGGCGGCAGCCCCAGCATTTT CASGGWRQPQHF
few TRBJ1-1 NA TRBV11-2 TGTGCCAGCAGCCGACCCCGTGGGACCGTGAACACTGAAGCTTTCTTT CASSRPRGTVNTEAFF
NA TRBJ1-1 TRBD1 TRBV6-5 TGTGCCAGCGGACAGGGGCTGAACACTGAAGCTTTCTTT CASGQGLNTEAFF
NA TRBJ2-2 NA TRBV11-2 TGTGCCAGCAGCCCCGGGACCGGGGAGCTGTTTTTT CASSPGTGELFF